The 29 T cell receptor beta chains given below trace back to one sample, sequenced in a study of PD-1 blockade in classical Hodgkin lymphoma. Documented time point: cycle 4 day 1 (C4D1), after more than 5 weeks of nivolumab. Relapse after autologous stem cell transplantation occurred in every patient, and brentuximab vedotin exposure varied. The method was immunoSEQ multiplex PCR; TCRdb's version includes in-frame clones alone and lacks a portion of them. The sample has around 60,000 clones, approximately 90% seen once. The sequenced sample was peripheral blood mononuclear cells (PBMCs), obtained before the fourth cycle of nivolumab. These receptors all come from a human donor with classical Hodgkin lymphoma.

This clone showed up just once. The V gene is TRBV9, the J gene TRBJ2-3; D gene ambiguous. This CDR3 contains 14 residues. Trimming removed 1 base at V and 6 bases at J, with 12 bases between. Germline V gene data show CDR1 as SGDLS and CDR2 as YYNGEE. CDR3 nucleotide sequence: TGTGCCAGCAGCGTATGGGGAAGTTCCGATACGCAGTATTTT. Translating it yields CASSVWGSSDTQYF.

The chain is built from TRBV6-5 and TRBJ1-1; 7 bases fit TRBD1. The J segment lost 4 bases and the V segment lost 6 bases, leaving 11 bases of the junction unmatched. Looked up from germline, CDR1 is MNHEY and CDR2 is SVGAGI. The CDR3 extends over 15 amino acids. The CDR3: CASRTGSLGPTEAFF. DNA of the CDR3: TGTGCCAGCAGGACAGGGAGTTTGGGACCCACTGAAGCTTTCTTT.

The chain joins TRBV5-1 to TRBJ2-7; D gene ambiguous. Deletions cut 4 bases from V and 5 bases from J, with 7 bases between. The CDR3 length is 11 residues. Germline values: CDR1 SGHRS, CDR2 YFSETQ. CDR3 residues: CASSQADEQYF. DNA for the CDR3: TGCGCCAGCAGCCAGGCCGACGAGCAGTACTTC.

The V gene is TRBV6-1, the J gene TRBJ2-5; D unclear. This CDR3 region has 13 residues. Germline-derived CDR1 and CDR2 are MNHNS and SASEGT. V was pared by 2 bases and J by 5 bases, with 9 bases between. The CDR3 reads CASSESPRETQYF. In DNA form, the CDR3 reads TGTGCCAGCAGTGAATCCCCCCGGGAGACCCAGTACTTC.

The CDR3, as DNA: TGCGCCAGCGGGGCCATAAGGGCAGATACGCAGTATTTT. Its translation: CASGAIRADTQYF. This sequence joins TRBV10-2 and TRBJ2-3, with D possibly matching TRBD1 (5 bases). Trimming took off 8 bases at V and 4 bases at J, with 13 bases between the two ends. Germline V gene sequence: CDR1 WSHSY, CDR2 SAAADI. The length of the CDR3 is 13 residues.

V and J are TRBV6-5 and TRBJ2-3; no clear D. The germline V and J ends were trimmed by 0 bases and 2 bases, with 9 bases remaining between them. The germline CDR1 and CDR2 sequences are MNHEY and SVGAGI. This CDR3 contains 15 residues. CDR3 sequence reads: CASSYSGLSTDTQYF. The CDR3 nucleotides are TGTGCCAGCAGTTACTCAGGCCTATCCACAGATACGCAGTATTTT.

This clone was seen a handful of times. The chain employs TRBV21-1 and TRBJ1-2. TRBV21-1 is a recognized pseudogene. The CDR3 length is 17 residues. CDR3 coding DNA: TGTGCCAGCTTGCCTTCGAGGGGTTTCAGGACTAACTATGGCTACACCTTC. Its translation: CASLPSRGFRTNYGYTF.

V and J are TRBV5-1 and TRBJ1-2, with D possibly matching TRBD1 (5 bases). The V end lost 0 bases, the J end lost 5 bases, and 17 bases lay between the germline ends. CDR1 and CDR2 (germline): SGHRS, YFSETQ. The CDR3 is 16 amino acids. CDR3 protein: CASSLESQGPAYGYTF. In nucleotides, the CDR3 is TGCGCCAGCAGCTTGGAGTCGCAGGGACCCGCGTATGGCTACACCTTC.

The gene calls are TRBV7-9 and TRBJ1-6, with unresolved D. Trimming shortened V by 6 bases and J by 6 bases, and 12 bases separated the two germline ends. Germline CDR1 is SEHNR and CDR2 is FQNEAQ (reference sequence). The CDR3 runs to 14 residues. Written as DNA, the CDR3 is TGTGCCAGCAGTGGCCGGGGTGGTAATTCACCCCTCCACTTT. Amino acid sequence: CASSGRGGNSPLHF.

CDR3 protein: CATRGRFGYEQYF. CDR3 bases: TGTGCCACCAGGGGTAGATTCGGGTACGAGCAGTACTTC. This chain uses TRBV15 with TRBJ2-7; D is uncertain. Trimming took 6 bases from V and 4 from J, leaving 13 bases between them. Looked up from germline, CDR1 is LNHNV and CDR2 is YYDKDF (reference sequence). This CDR3 contains 13 residues.

In the case of this clone: In the same sample, other DNA sequences code for this CDR3. The chain uses TRBV19 and TRBJ1-6; D ambiguous. This CDR3 spans 14 amino acids. The germline CDR1 and CDR2 sequences are LNHDA and SQIVND (reference sequence). V was trimmed by 1 base and J by 5 bases, leaving 6 bases between them. The CDR3 nucleotides are TGTGCCAGTAGTATAGTCACAGATAATTCACCCCTCCACTTT. It translates to CASSIVTDNSPLHF. The whole variable domain, filled in from reference TRBV19 and TRBJ1-6, reads DGGITQSPKYLFRKEGQNVTLSCEQNLNHDAMYWYRQDPGQGLRLIYYSQIVNDFQKGDIAEGYSVSREKKESFPLTVTSAQKNPTAFYLCASSIVTDNSPLHFGNGTRLTVT.

The V and J genes are TRBV7-9 and TRBJ2-7; D ambiguous. V shed 5 bases and J shed 4 bases, with 9 bases lying between them. The germline CDR1 and CDR2 sequences are SEHNR and FQNEAQ (reference sequence). This CDR3 has 12 amino acids. CDR3 in amino acids: CASSPQDYEQYF. The CDR3 nucleotides are TGTGCCAGCAGCCCCCAGGATTACGAGCAGTACTTC.

V is TRBV5-5 and J is TRBJ1-4; D may be TRBD1 (6 bases). Trimming took off 2 bases at V and 3 bases at J, with 17 bases between the two ends. CDR1 and CDR2 from the germline V gene are SGHKS and YYEKEE (reference sequence). The length of the CDR3 is 17 residues. This chain's CDR3 is CASSLKDPGDPNEKLFF. CDR3 nucleotides: TGTGCCAGCAGCTTAAAGGACCCAGGGGATCCTAATGAAAAACTGTTTTTT.

The chain has TRBV7-9 and TRBJ1-5; a possible D gene is TRBD1 (6 bases). The CDR3 covers 15 residues. The V gene's germline CDR1 is SEHNR and CDR2 FQNEAQ (reference sequence). V gave up 1 base and J gave up 3 bases, with 10 bases separating them. The CDR3 region has the DNA TGTGCCAGCAGCTTAGTCGACAGGAACAATCAGCCCCAGCATTTT. As protein: CASSLVDRNNQPQHF. The complete variable domain, with remaining parts taken from reference TRBV7-9 and TRBJ1-5, reads DTGVSQNPRHKITKRGQNVTFRCDPISEHNRLYWYRQTLGQGPEFLTYFQNEAQLEKSRLLSDRFSAERPKGSFSTLEIQRTEQGDSAMYLCASSLVDRNNQPQHFGDGTRLSIL.

In this sample, this clone turned up a few times. The chain carries TRBV7-2 and TRBJ1-3; unclear D gene. The V end was cut by 1 base, the J end by 2 bases, with 9 bases between. The CDR3 is 15 amino acids. The germline gives CDR1 SGHTA, CDR2 FQGNSA. CDR3 region: CASSLVAVAGNTIYF. Here the CDR3 DNA reads TGTGCCAGCAGCTTAGTGGCAGTAGCTGGAAACACCATATATTTT.

The rearrangement joins TRBV9 to TRBJ2-1, with D unclear. The CDR3 loop spans 13 amino acids. The germline V gene has CDR1 SGDLS and CDR2 YYNGEE. V lost 4 bases and J 7 bases, leaving 12 bases between the germline ends. The chain's CDR3 is CASSPSRENEQFF. CDR3 coding DNA: TGTGCCAGCAGCCCTTCTCGAGAAAATGAGCAGTTCTTC.

This clone was observed a single time. The chain recombines TRBV5-1 with TRBJ2-3; 7 bases line up with TRBD2. CDR1 and CDR2 (germline): SGHRS, YFSETQ. V gave up 1 base and J gave up 0 bases; unmatched junction bases: 5. The CDR3 spans 16 residues. Here the CDR3 reads CASSLNPSGSTDTQYF. The CDR3 nucleotides read TGCGCCAGCAGCTTGAATCCTAGCGGAAGCACAGATACGCAGTATTTT.

The CDR3 sequence is CAWSIRGIDGYTF. The CDR3 region has the DNA TGTGCCTGGAGTATCAGGGGGATCGATGGCTACACCTTC. The chain combines TRBV30 with TRBJ1-2, with 7 nucleotides matching TRBD1. V trimming: 2 bases; J trimming: 6 bases; junction bases outside the gene matches: 6. The CDR3 has 13 amino acids. Germline-derived CDR1 and CDR2 are GTSNPN and SVGIG (reference sequence).

The CDR3 nucleotides read TGTGCCAGCAGCTTGGACCCGGAGGGGTATACGCAGTATTTT. Translation: CASSLDPEGYTQYF. This chain connects TRBV7-8 to TRBJ2-3, with D possibly TRBD2 on 6 matching bases. Germline V gene sequence: CDR1 SGHVS, CDR2 FQNEAQ. The V end was cut by 3 bases, the J end by 7 bases, with 14 bases between. This CDR3 spans 14 amino acids.

This chain joins TRBV9 and TRBJ1-6, with D maybe TRBD1 (6 bases). There are 14 residues in the CDR3. Germline values: CDR1 SGDLS, CDR2 YYNGEE. The germline V and J ends were trimmed by 0 bases and 10 bases, with 11 bases remaining between them. The CDR3 DNA reads as TGTGCCAGCAGCGTAGAGGGGGTCCGCTCACCCCTCCACTTT. Translating it yields CASSVEGVRSPLHF. Combining the CDR3 with reference TRBV9 and TRBJ1-6 gives the whole variable domain DSGVTQTPKHLITATGQRVTLRCSPRSGDLSVYWYQQSLDQGLQFLIQYYNGEERAKGNILERFSAQQFPDLHSELNLSSLELGDSALYFCASSVEGVRSPLHFGNGTRLTVT.

The V and J genes are TRBV19 and TRBJ2-5; no firm D call. Trimming pared 4 bases from V and 10 bases from J, leaving 19 bases between. Germline CDR1 and CDR2: LNHDA and SQIVND (reference sequence). The CDR3 has 14 amino acids. The DNA of the CDR3 is TGTGCCAGTAGTACTTCCTTTCCGGCAGACGGCCAGTACTTC. This encodes CASSTSFPADGQYF.

This chain uses TRBV5-1 with TRBJ2-2, with 7 positions matching TRBD1. J was trimmed by 2 bases and V by 4 bases; bases with no gene match: 5. The CDR3 contains 15 residues. The germline V gene encodes CDR1 SGHRS and CDR2 YFSETQ. The CDR3 spells CASSVDRFNTGELFF. The CDR3 region has the DNA TGCGCCAGCAGCGTGGACAGGTTCAACACCGGGGAGCTGTTTTTT.

V usage is TRBV4-1 and J usage is TRBJ1-3; D unresolved. This CDR3 is built from 15 residues. From germline, CDR1 is MGHRA and CDR2 YSYEKL. Trimming pared 2 bases from V and 11 bases from J, leaving 19 bases between. DNA for the CDR3: TGCGCCAGCAGCCAATACGAGGATCTCGCCCAGCCCATATATTTT. Translating gives CASSQYEDLAQPIYF.

The chain joins TRBV11-2 to TRBJ2-7; TRBD2 aligns across 9 bases. Losses at the gene ends were 4 bases for V and 7 bases for J; bases not matched to a gene: 14. The CDR3 totals 16 residues. The germline CDR1 and CDR2 sequences are SGHAT and FQNNGV. The CDR3 DNA is TGTGCCAGCAGCTCTCCGACCAGCGGGGGGCTTAGAGAGCAGTACTTC. This codes for CASSSPTSGGLREQYF.

The rearrangement uses TRBV21-1 and TRBJ2-3. TRBV21-1 is flagged as a pseudogene. The CDR3 runs 15 residues. The CDR3 loop is CASSPNGQGTDTQYF. CDR3 nucleotides: TGTGCCAGCAGCCCAAACGGGCAGGGCACAGATACGCAGTATTTT.

The chain couples TRBV19 to TRBJ2-7, with 9 bases identical to TRBD2. Germline V CDR1 and CDR2: LNHDA, SQIVND (reference sequence). The CDR3 has 15 amino acids. V gave up 5 bases and J gave up 4 bases; unmatched junction bases: 9. CDR3 DNA: TGTGCCAGTAGTCAACTTCGGGCGGGAGGGTACGAGCAGTACTTC. Protein product: CASSQLRAGGYEQYF.

The CDR3 sequence is CASSSPGLAGTTGELFF. CDR3 DNA: TGTGCCAGCAGTTCTCCCGGACTAGCGGGGACTACCGGGGAGCTGTTTTTT. The rearrangement joins TRBV28 to TRBJ2-2; 12 bases map to TRBD2. CDR3 length: 17 amino acids. The germline gives CDR1 MDHEN, CDR2 SYDVKM. Trimming cost V 4 bases and J 5 bases; bases outside gene matches: 8.

The V call is TRBV5-1, the J call TRBJ2-7; 7 bases align to TRBD2. Germline V gives CDR1 SGHRS, CDR2 YFSETQ. V gave up 4 bases and J gave up 4 bases; unmatched junction bases: 20. CDR3 length equals 18 residues. The CDR3 is CASSSGASGELGVYEQYF. CDR3 DNA sequence: TGCGCCAGCAGCAGCGGAGCCAGCGGGGAGCTTGGGGTGTACGAGCAGTACTTC.

This chain joins TRBV5-4 and TRBJ2-5; D not certain. CDR1 SGHNT and CDR2 YYREEE come from the germline V gene (reference sequence). Trimming removed 4 bases at V and 5 bases at J, with 12 bases between. The CDR3 sequence is 13 residues long. CDR3: CASSEPPAETQYF. The CDR3 DNA reads as TGTGCCAGCAGCGAGCCTCCCGCGGAGACCCAGTACTTC. Looking up the rest from reference TRBV5-4 and TRBJ2-5 gives the full variable domain: ETGVTQSPTHLIKTRGQQVTLRCSSQSGHNTVSWYQQALGQGPQFIFQYYREEENGRGNFPPRFSGLQFPNYSSELNVNALELDDSALYLCASSEPPAETQYFGPGTRLLVL.